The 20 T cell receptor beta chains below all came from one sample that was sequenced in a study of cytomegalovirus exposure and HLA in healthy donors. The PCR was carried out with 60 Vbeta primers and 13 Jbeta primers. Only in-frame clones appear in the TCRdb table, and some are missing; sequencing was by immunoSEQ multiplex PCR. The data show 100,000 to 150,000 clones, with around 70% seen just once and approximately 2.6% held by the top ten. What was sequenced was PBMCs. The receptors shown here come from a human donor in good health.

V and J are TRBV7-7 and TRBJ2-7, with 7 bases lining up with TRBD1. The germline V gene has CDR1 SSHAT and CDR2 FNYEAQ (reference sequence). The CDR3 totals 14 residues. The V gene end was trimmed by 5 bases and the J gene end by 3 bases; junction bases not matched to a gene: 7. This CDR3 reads CASSPQTGNYEQYF. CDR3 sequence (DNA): TGTGCCAGCAGCCCGCAGACAGGGAACTACGAGCAGTACTTC. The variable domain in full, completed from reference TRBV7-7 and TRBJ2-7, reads GAGVSQSPRYKVTKRGQDVTLRCDPISSHATLYWYQQALGQGPEFLTYFNYEAQPDKSGLPSDRFSAERPEGSISTLTIQRTEQRDSAMYRCASSPQTGNYEQYFGPGTRLTVT.

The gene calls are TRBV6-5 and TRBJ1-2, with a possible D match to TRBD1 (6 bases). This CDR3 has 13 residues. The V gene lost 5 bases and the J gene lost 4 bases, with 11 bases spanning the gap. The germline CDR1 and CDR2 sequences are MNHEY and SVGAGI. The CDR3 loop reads CASSPQGPYGYTF. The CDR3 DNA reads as TGTGCCAGCAGTCCACAGGGCCCCTATGGCTACACCTTC.

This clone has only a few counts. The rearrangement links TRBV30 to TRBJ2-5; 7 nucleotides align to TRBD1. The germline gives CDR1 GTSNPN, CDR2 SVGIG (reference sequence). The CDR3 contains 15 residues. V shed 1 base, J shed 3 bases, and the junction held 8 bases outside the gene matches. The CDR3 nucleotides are TGTGCCTGGAGTGCCAAGGGGGCGGCCAAAGAGACCCAGTACTTC. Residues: CAWSAKGAAKETQYF.

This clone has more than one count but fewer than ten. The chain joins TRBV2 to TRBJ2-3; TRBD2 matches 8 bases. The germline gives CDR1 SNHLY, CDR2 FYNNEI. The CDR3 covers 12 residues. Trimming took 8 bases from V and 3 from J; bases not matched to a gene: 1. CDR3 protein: CASGGRTDTQYF. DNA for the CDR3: TGTGCCAGCGGCGGGAGGACAGATACGCAGTATTTT.

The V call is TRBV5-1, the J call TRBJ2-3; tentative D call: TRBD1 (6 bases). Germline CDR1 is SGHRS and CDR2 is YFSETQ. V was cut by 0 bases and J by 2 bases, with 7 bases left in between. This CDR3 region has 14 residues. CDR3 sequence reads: CASSLGGPTDTQYF. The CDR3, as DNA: TGCGCCAGCAGCTTGGGGGGGCCCACAGATACGCAGTATTTT. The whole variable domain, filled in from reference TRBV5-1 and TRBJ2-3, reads KAGVTQTPRYLIKTRGQQVTLSCSPISGHRSVSWYQQTPGQGLQFLFEYFSETQRNKGNFPGRFSGRQFSNSRSEMNVSTLELGDSALYLCASSLGGPTDTQYFGPGTRLTVL.

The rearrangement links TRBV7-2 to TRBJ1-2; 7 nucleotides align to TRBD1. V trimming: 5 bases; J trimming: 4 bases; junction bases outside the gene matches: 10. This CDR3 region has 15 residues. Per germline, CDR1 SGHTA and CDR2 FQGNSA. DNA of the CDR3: TGTGCCAGCAGCCCAATCCGGGACAGCTTCTATGGCTACACCTTC. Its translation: CASSPIRDSFYGYTF. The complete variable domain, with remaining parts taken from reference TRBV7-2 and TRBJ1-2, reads GAGVSQSPSNKVTEKGKDVELRCDPISGHTALYWYRQSLGQGLEFLIYFQGNSAPDKSGLPSDRFSAERTGGSVSTLTIQRTQQEDSAVYLCASSPIRDSFYGYTFGSGTRLTVV.

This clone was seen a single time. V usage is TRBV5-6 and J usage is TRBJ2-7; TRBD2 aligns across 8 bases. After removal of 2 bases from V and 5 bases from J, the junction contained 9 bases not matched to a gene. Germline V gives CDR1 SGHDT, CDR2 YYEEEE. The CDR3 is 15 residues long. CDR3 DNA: TGTGCCAGCAGCTTTGGCTTAGCGGGAAGCAACGAGCAGTACTTC. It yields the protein CASSFGLAGSNEQYF. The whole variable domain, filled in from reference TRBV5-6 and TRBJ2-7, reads DAGVTQSPTHLIKTRGQQVTLRCSPKSGHDTVSWYQQALGQGPQFIFQYYEEEERQRGNFPDRFSGHQFPNYSSELNVNALLLGDSALYLCASSFGLAGSNEQYFGPGTRLTVT.

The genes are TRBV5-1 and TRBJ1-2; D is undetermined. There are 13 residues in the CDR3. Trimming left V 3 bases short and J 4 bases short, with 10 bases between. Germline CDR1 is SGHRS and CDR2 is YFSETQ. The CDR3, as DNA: TGCGCCAGCAGCTCCACAGCTTTCTATGGCTACACCTTC. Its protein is CASSSTAFYGYTF.

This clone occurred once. The CDR3, as DNA: TGTGCCAGCAGCCTTGACAGGGTTGGCTACACCTTC. Its translation: CASSLDRVGYTF. This chain connects TRBV5-4 to TRBJ1-2; 7 bases align to TRBD1. Per germline, CDR1 SGHNT and CDR2 YYREEE (reference sequence). The CDR3 length is 12 residues. V was pared by 4 bases and J by 7 bases, with 4 bases of the junction left unmatched. Using reference TRBV5-4 and TRBJ1-2 for the parts outside the CDR3, the full variable domain is ETGVTQSPTHLIKTRGQQVTLRCSSQSGHNTVSWYQQALGQGPQFIFQYYREEENGRGNFPPRFSGLQFPNYSSELNVNALELDDSALYLCASSLDRVGYTFGSGTRLTVV.

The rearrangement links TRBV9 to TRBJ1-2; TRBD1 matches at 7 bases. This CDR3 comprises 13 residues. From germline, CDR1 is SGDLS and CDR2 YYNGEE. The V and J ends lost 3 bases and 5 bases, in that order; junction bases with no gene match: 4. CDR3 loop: CASSAGQTYGYTF. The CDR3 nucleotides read TGTGCCAGCAGCGCGGGACAGACGTATGGCTACACCTTC.

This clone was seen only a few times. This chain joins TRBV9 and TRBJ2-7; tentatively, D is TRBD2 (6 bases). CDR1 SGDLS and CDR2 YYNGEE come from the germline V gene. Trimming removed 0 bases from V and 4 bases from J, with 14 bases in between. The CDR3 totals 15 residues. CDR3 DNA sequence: TGTGCCAGCAGCGTAGCCGCAACGGGGAGGTACGAGCAGTACTTC. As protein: CASSVAATGRYEQYF.

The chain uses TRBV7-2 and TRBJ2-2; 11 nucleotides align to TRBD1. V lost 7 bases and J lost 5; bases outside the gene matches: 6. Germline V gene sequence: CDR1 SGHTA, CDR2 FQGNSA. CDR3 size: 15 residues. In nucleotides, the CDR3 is TGTGCCAGCAACCGGGACAGGGGGAGGACCGGGGAGCTGTTTTTT. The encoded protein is CASNRDRGRTGELFF.

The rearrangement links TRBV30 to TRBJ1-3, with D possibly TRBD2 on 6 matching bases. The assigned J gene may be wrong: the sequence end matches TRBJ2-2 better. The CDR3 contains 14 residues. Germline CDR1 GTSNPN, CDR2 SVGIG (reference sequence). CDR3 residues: CAWSVLASAGELFF. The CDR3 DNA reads TGTGCCTGGAGTGTTTTAGCTAGCGCCGGGGAGCTGTTTTTT.

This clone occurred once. The CDR3 reads CASSLAGTDNEQFF. CDR3 DNA: TGCGCCAGCAGCTTGGCCGGGACAGACAATGAGCAGTTCTTC. The chain joins TRBV5-1 to TRBJ2-1; 7 bases line up with TRBD1. Trimming removed 0 bases from V and 5 bases from J; junction bases left unmatched: 2. This CDR3 is built from 14 residues. CDR1 and CDR2 from the germline V gene are SGHRS and YFSETQ.

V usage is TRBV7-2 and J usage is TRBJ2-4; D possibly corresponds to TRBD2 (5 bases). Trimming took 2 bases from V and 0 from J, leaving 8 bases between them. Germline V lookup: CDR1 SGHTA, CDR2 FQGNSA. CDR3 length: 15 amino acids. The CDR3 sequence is CASSLIGKAKNIQYF. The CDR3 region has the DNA TGTGCCAGCAGCTTAATCGGGAAAGCCAAAAACATTCAGTACTTC.

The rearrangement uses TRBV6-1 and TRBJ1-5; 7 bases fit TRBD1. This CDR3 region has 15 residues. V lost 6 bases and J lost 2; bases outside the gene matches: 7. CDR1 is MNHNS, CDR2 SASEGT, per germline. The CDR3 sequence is CASRAMDRRNQPQHF. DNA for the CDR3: TGTGCCAGCAGGGCTATGGACAGGCGCAATCAGCCCCAGCATTTT.

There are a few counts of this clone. CDR3 DNA sequence: TGTGCCAGCAGCATAGGAGGGAGGAACGAGCAGTACTTC. It codes for CASSIGGRNEQYF. V usage is TRBV5-8 and J usage is TRBJ2-7; perhaps TRBD2 as D (6 bases). The CDR3 length is 13 residues. Trimming removed 4 bases from V and 5 bases from J, with 13 bases in between. Germline loops: CDR1 SGHTS, CDR2 YDEGEE.

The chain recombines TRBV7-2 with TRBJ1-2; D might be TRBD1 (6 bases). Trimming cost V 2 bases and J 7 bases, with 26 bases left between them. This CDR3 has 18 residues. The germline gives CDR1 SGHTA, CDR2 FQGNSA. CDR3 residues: CASSLILGRGYPLSGYTF. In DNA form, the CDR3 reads TGTGCCAGCAGCTTAATTTTGGGCAGGGGCTACCCCCTCTCTGGCTACACCTTC.

Here the CDR3 DNA reads TGTGCCAGCAGCTCCAGCTTGGTGGGGAGTGAAAAACTGTTTTTT. It encodes CASSSSLVGSEKLFF. The chain has TRBV5-4 and TRBJ1-4; D unresolved. This CDR3 region has 15 residues. The V and J ends lost 3 bases and 7 bases respectively, with 16 bases between them. Per germline, CDR1 SGHNT and CDR2 YYREEE (reference sequence).

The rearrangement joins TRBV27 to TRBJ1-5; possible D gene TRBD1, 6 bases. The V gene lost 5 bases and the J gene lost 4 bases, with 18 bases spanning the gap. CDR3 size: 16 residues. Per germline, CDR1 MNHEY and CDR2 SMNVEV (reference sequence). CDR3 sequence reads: CASSTRQVSPNQPQHF. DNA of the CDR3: TGTGCCAGCAGTACCCGACAGGTCAGCCCTAATCAGCCCCAGCATTTT.